A single sample gave rise to the 8 T cell receptor beta chains below, sequenced in a study of identical twins. MiXCR, applied by TCRdb to the 5' RACE reads, yields one record per CDR3 protein. This sample has around 220,000 distinct CDR3 sequences; under 12% occur once, and the top ten carry approximately 11%. Specimen: memory T cells sorted from blood. Source of these receptors: a man in his fifties or sixties in good health.

This clonotype was seen at least ten times. The rearrangement links TRBV6-5 to TRBJ2-1; D might be TRBD1 (5 bases). Germline CDR1 is MNHEY and CDR2 is SVGAGI. The CDR3 is made up of 16 amino acids. V was trimmed by 2 bases and J by 0 bases, leaving 11 bases between them. CDR3 in amino acids: CASSYRGSGSYNEQFF. The CDR3 nucleotides are TGTGCCAGCAGTTACAGGGGTTCGGGCTCCTACAATGAGCAGTTCTTC.

The chain recombines TRBV28 with TRBJ2-2, with a weak D call TRBD2 (5 bases). CDR1 MDHEN and CDR2 SYDVKM come from the germline V gene. The V gene lost 2 bases and the J gene lost 5 bases, with 6 bases spanning the gap. The CDR3 length is 13 residues. CDR3 residues: CASSLRETGELFF. In DNA, the CDR3 is TGTGCCAGCAGTTTAAGGGAGACCGGGGAGCTGTTTTTT.

With respect to this clonotype: Given a much more abundant clone one base away, this may be a read error. The J gene is TRBJ2-2, the V gene TRBV29-1, with 7 positions matching TRBD2. Germline V gene data show CDR1 as SQVTM and CDR2 as ANQGSEA. The CDR3 runs 18 residues. The CDR3 nucleotides are TGCAGAGTTGAAGATCGGCGGAGCGGGGCTGCCGGCACCGGGGAGCTGTTTTTT. The encoded protein is CRVEDRRSGAAGTGELFF.

This chain uses TRBV28 with TRBJ1-5; D unclear. CDR1 and CDR2 (germline): MDHEN, SYDVKM. Deletions cut 6 bases from V and 0 bases from J, with 9 bases between. The CDR3 totals 14 residues. This CDR3 is CASRGRYSNQPQHF. As DNA, the CDR3 is TGTGCCAGCAGGGGCCGGTATAGCAATCAGCCCCAGCATTTT. Looking up the rest from reference TRBV28 and TRBJ1-5 gives the full variable domain: DVKVTQSSRYLVKRTGEKVFLECVQDMDHENMFWYRQDPGLGLRLIYFSYDVKMKEKGDIPEGYSVSREKKERFSLILESASTNQTSMYLCASRGRYSNQPQHFGDGTRLSIL.

This clonotype was observed many times. This chain uses TRBV6-2 or TRBV6-3 with TRBJ1-2; unclear D gene. This CDR3 spans 13 amino acids. Germline V lookup: CDR1 MNHEY, CDR2 SVGEGT. Deletions cut 10 bases from V and 5 bases from J, with 17 bases between. CDR3 nucleotide sequence: TGTGCCACCTATCTCAGCGATGGATATGGCTACACCTTC. This encodes CATYLSDGYGYTF.

A word on this clonotype: Possible read error: a much larger clone is one base away. This chain joins TRBV7-2 and TRBJ2-1; D unclear. This CDR3 is built from 11 residues. CDR1 is SGHTA, CDR2 FQGNSA, per germline. V was shortened by 7 bases and J by 10 bases, with 11 bases between the two germline ends. The CDR3 DNA sequence: TGTGCCAGCAACCCATTGGGAGAGCAGTTCTTC. This codes for CASNPLGEQFF. Full variable domain (missing parts from reference TRBV7-2 and TRBJ2-1): GAGVSQSPSNKVTEKGKDVELRCDPISGHTALYWYRQSLGQGLEFLIYFQGNSAPDKSGLPSDRFSAERTGGSVSTLTIQRTQQEDSAVYLCASNPLGEQFFGPGTRLTVL.

This clonotype was picked up many times. The chain has TRBV7-3 and TRBJ2-1; weak D call: TRBD2 (5 bases). V was clipped by 2 bases and J by 9 bases, with 14 bases between them. Looked up from germline, CDR1 is SGHTA and CDR2 is FQGTGA. The CDR3 extends over 14 amino acids. Here the CDR3 reads CASSLALGDGEQFF. CDR3 sequence (DNA): TGTGCCAGCAGCTTAGCTCTCGGGGATGGTGAGCAGTTCTTC.

Many counts were recorded for this clonotype. The genes are TRBV4-1 and TRBJ2-3, with unresolved D. CDR3 size: 13 residues. V was clipped by 2 bases and J by 4 bases, with 7 bases between them. Germline V gene sequence: CDR1 MGHRA, CDR2 YSYEKL. The CDR3 sequence: CASSQMGADTQYF. In DNA, the CDR3 is TGCGCCAGCAGCCAAATGGGCGCAGATACGCAGTATTTT.